This TCR beta chain derives from a study of T cell repertoires in breast cancer (TCRdb year 2016). At the level of the whole study: Samples profiled in the study came from tumors, lymph nodes and peripheral blood lymphocytes of breast cancer patients, along with peripheral blood from healthy control donors. Most of the 20 to 25 patient tumors analyzed for shared TCRs were ER+/PR+. The controls were nine healthy donors whose age range was similar to that of the patients. On average, sequencing produced roughly 500,000 sequences per sample and about 9.3 reads per input cell. Given the low mutational burden of breast cancer and the rarity of common mutations in breast cancer, it was reasoned that TCRs shared between breast cancer patients would target shared antigens. After being minced and digested with Liberase and DNase, tumors and tumor-involved lymph nodes were passed through 70-um and 40-um filters. Tumor-free lymph nodes were processed without enzymatic digestion, and blood samples were separated by Ficoll. What the authors observed across the whole study: TRBV7 predominated among shared TCRs, which may reflect tumor recognition or a mispriming bias from eight TRBV7 primers. Shared TCRs were encoded by various nucleotide sequences, which suggests selection and expansion based on antigen. Emulsion RT-PCR was regarded as qualitative rather than quantitative, because clone recovery was skewed by transcript abundance and primer differences. Genuine antitumor clones may have been missed because singleton TCRs were discarded and only part of each tumor was sampled. Some 18 TCR pairs were shared across seven or more patient tumors and were rarely found in control blood, which suggests possible tumor specificity. Sentinel lymph nodes involved by tumor shared about fourfold more TCRs with matched tumor repertoires than tumor-free nodes did (about 7.7% versus 2%).

Regarding this clonotype: What antigen it recognizes has not been identified. Nothing much larger sits one base from this clone, and base qualities are not available.

Relative to germline, V is missing 3 bases and J is missing 7 bases, with 9 bases of the junction outside any gene match. The CDR3 numbers 14 residues from cysteine through phenylalanine. Left in the record is the CDR3 DNA by itself, 42 bases read in frame from the first base. The germline V gene encodes CDR1 SGHNT and CDR2 YYREEE (reference sequence). The receptor library was made with emulsion pairing. Unpaired genes were suppressed by a second nested PCR with blocking oligos, after which a third nested PCR added Illumina adaptors and barcodes. Each emulsion RT-PCR master mix held roughly 5,000-260,000 T cells and included C-region, Stepout and V-region primers. The Micellula Emulsion and Purification Kit was used to generate emulsions, and Qiagen OneStep RT-PCR reagents were used for RT-PCR. Pooled libraries were sequenced on an Illumina MiSeq with paired-end 2 x 250 reads. The authors processed their data as follows. Read pairs were joined in Galaxy and clipped at the engineered overlap into separate alpha and beta files; unclipped reads were discarded. To assign alpha-beta pairs, the researchers used CompleteTCR, a MiTCR-based pipeline that relies on an R script to link chains sharing read cluster identifiers. TCR sequences that were observed only once, representing about 1-3.3%, were removed as potential sequencing errors. TCRdb redid the processing of the public reads, applying fastp at Q25 and MiXCR, and retained in-frame beta chains. CDR3 protein sequences are deduplicated, and each keeps its most common genes and DNA. For this entry, the V and J calls and clone size follow TCRdb and not the study's own pipeline. The sample contains roughly 170 distinct CDR3 sequences, around two fifths of them found a single time. The ten biggest clones cover around 98% of the sample.

The study used an expanded emulsion RT-PCR method with primers for all TCR V genes to analyze paired alpha-beta TCRs of CD8+ T cells. CD8+ T cells were isolated with a CD8 positive selection kit and were then incubated overnight in roughly 10 IU/mL IL-2 prior to emulsion RT-PCR. The chain links TRBV5-4 with TRBJ2-7; the central 8 bases match TRBD2. The sequenced sample was CD8+ T cells. This TCR was recovered from a pool of human donors with breast cancer or a healthy control (not recorded which). The CDR3 protein sequence reads: CASSSGLGPREQYF. At the DNA level, the sequence is TGTGCCAGCAGCTCGGGACTAGGCCCCAGGGAGCAGTACTTC. Reference TRBV5-4 and TRBJ2-7 genes cover what lies past the CDR3, so the full variable domain is ETGVTQSPTHLIKTRGQQVTLRCSSQSGHNTVSWYQQALGQGPQFIFQYYREEENGRGNFPPRFSGLQFPNYSSELNVNALELDDSALYLCASSSGLGPREQYFGPGTRLTVT.